The 22 T cell receptor beta chains given below trace back to one sample, sequenced in a study of cytomegalovirus exposure and HLA in healthy donors. Sequencing was performed with immunoSEQ multiplex PCR; in TCRdb, only in-frame clones are kept and a portion is missing. The data show over 100,000 clones, under 90% seen once. Sequenced: PBMCs. These receptors all stem from a man younger than 40 in good health and CMV-seronegative.

The chain carries TRBV6-5 and TRBJ2-7; 10 nucleotides agree with TRBD1. Trimming at V came to 0 bases and at J to 3 bases, leaving 5 bases not matched to a gene. The CDR3 spans 16 residues. Germline V CDR1 and CDR2: MNHEY, SVGAGI. As DNA, the CDR3 is TGTGCCAGCAGTTACTCGACGGGGGACAGGGGCTACGAGCAGTACTTC. Translation gives CASSYSTGDRGYEQYF.

The chain employs TRBV29-1 and TRBJ1-1, with a tentative D call TRBD1 (6 bases). The CDR3 length is 12 residues. V lost 7 bases, J lost 0 bases, and 9 bases lay in between. Germline V gene lookup returns CDR1 SQVTM and CDR2 ANQGSEA. For the CDR3, the DNA is TGCAGCGGTGGACAGATGAACACTGAAGCTTTCTTT. It encodes CSGGQMNTEAFF.

The chain joins TRBV5-4 to TRBJ2-2; 9 bases are shared with TRBD1. Looked up from germline, CDR1 is SGHNT and CDR2 is YYREEE (reference sequence). The CDR3 has 16 amino acids. V lost 4 bases, J lost 0 bases, and 4 bases stayed unmatched. The CDR3 sequence: CASSDRTGANTGELFF. As DNA, the CDR3 is TGTGCCAGCAGCGATAGGACAGGGGCGAACACCGGGGAGCTGTTTTTT.

V gene TRBV6-5 combines with J gene TRBJ1-2; 12 bases line up with TRBD1. There are 15 residues in the CDR3. The V gene's germline CDR1 is MNHEY and CDR2 SVGAGI. The ends lost 6 bases at V and 2 bases at J; junction bases unmatched: 4. This chain's CDR3 is CASRYGTGGNYGYTF. The CDR3 nucleotides are TGTGCCAGCAGATATGGGACAGGGGGCAACTATGGCTACACCTTC.

CDR3 sequence: CASSHTAGDPGANVLTF. DNA for the CDR3: TGTGCCAGCAGTCACACCGCAGGGGACCCTGGGGCCAACGTCCTGACTTTC. The chain couples TRBV9 to TRBJ2-6; D possibly corresponds to TRBD1 (6 bases). V lost 5 bases to trimming and J lost 2 bases, with 17 bases between them. The CDR3 runs 17 residues. CDR1 is SGDLS and CDR2 is YYNGEE in the germline V gene.

The rearrangement links TRBV6-1 to TRBJ1-5, with 8 positions matching TRBD1. The CDR3 is 15 amino acids. V was clipped by 6 bases and J by 8 bases; unmatched bases: 12. Germline V CDR1 and CDR2: MNHNS, SASEGT. The CDR3 DNA is TGTGCCAGCAGCCTCGACAGGGGAATTAGTGAGCCCCAGCATTTT. This encodes CASSLDRGISEPQHF.

The gene calls are TRBV5-1 and TRBJ2-3, with 8 bases aligning to TRBD2. This CDR3 is 15 amino acids long. V shed 4 bases and J 6 bases; nucleotides not matched to a gene: 10. Germline V lookup: CDR1 SGHRS, CDR2 YFSETQ. CDR3 amino acids: CASSRLAGGGDTQYF. The CDR3 DNA is TGCGCCAGCAGCCGGCTAGCGGGCGGCGGGGATACGCAGTATTTT.

The CDR3 reads CASSLGQFNEKLFF. CDR3 nucleotides: TGTGCCAGCAGCTTGGGGCAGTTCAATGAAAAACTGTTTTTT. The rearrangement links TRBV7-9 to TRBJ1-4, with a weak D call TRBD1 (5 bases). CDR3 length equals 14 residues. The germline gives CDR1 SEHNR, CDR2 FQNEAQ (reference sequence). V lost 3 bases and J lost 5, with 10 bases in between.

This chain links TRBV19 with TRBJ1-2; TRBD1 agrees at 10 bases. V lost 3 bases and J lost 7; bases outside the gene matches: 5. Germline V gene lookup returns CDR1 LNHDA and CDR2 SQIVND (reference sequence). The CDR3 contains 14 residues. The CDR3 here is CASSMTGGAFGYTF. The CDR3 DNA reads TGTGCCAGTAGTATGACAGGGGGCGCGTTTGGCTACACCTTC.

In DNA, the CDR3 is TGTGCCAGCTCACCTGACGGCTCCGGGGACACCTTC. Amino acids: CASSPDGSGDTF. The V gene is TRBV18, the J gene TRBJ1-2; D not certain. The CDR3 spans 12 residues. The V gene lost 3 bases and the J gene lost 12 bases, with 14 bases spanning the gap. Germline CDR1 reads KGHSH; CDR2 reads LQKENI. Drawing the rest from reference TRBV18 and TRBJ1-2, the complete variable domain is NAGVMQNPRHLVRRRGQEARLRCSPMKGHSHVYWYRQLPEEGLKFMVYLQKENIIDESGMPKERFSAEFPKEGPSILRIQQVVRGDSAAYFCASSPDGSGDTFGSGTRLTVV.

The chain has TRBV5-1 and TRBJ1-1; 8 nucleotides agree with TRBD1. The CDR3 covers 18 residues. The germline gives CDR1 SGHRS, CDR2 YFSETQ. V lost 3 bases, J lost 7 bases, and 20 bases stayed unmatched. The CDR3 spells CASSWRTGSARRTLEAFF. The DNA for the CDR3 is TGCGCCAGCAGCTGGAGGACAGGGTCTGCCCGACGAACTCTTGAAGCTTTCTTT.

This chain joins TRBV25-1 and TRBJ2-3; 10 bases agree with TRBD2. This CDR3 region has 17 residues. The junction had 14 bases not matched to a gene; V was cut back by 5 bases and J by 6 bases. Germline V lookup: CDR1 MGHDK, CDR2 SYGVNS. Here the CDR3 DNA reads TGTGCCAGCAGTCCCAGGGGAGCGGGGGGGCAGCGGGATACGCAGTATTTT. This translates into CASSPRGAGGQRDTQYF.

The gene calls are TRBV7-6 and TRBJ1-2; possibly TRBD1 for D (6 bases). This CDR3 contains 15 residues. Between the trimmed V and J ends, which lost 5 bases and 6 bases, there was a span of 19 bases. The germline V gene encodes CDR1 SGHVS and CDR2 FNYEAQ. The CDR3 is CASSPGPGVGDGYTF. The CDR3 DNA is TGTGCCAGCAGCCCGGGCCCAGGGGTTGGGGATGGCTACACCTTC.

This clone appeared a single time. The chain has TRBV7-6 and TRBJ1-5; unclear D gene. V was pared by 3 bases and J by 4 bases, with 4 bases between. The CDR3 has 12 residues. Looked up from germline, CDR1 is SGHVS and CDR2 is FNYEAQ. As DNA, the CDR3 is TGTGCCAGCAGCTTTCTGAATCAGCCCCAGCATTTT. Its protein is CASSFLNQPQHF.

This clone was seen once. The chain is built from TRBV6-6 and TRBJ2-7, with D perhaps TRBD1 (6 bases). The CDR3 spans 14 residues. Germline V gives CDR1 MNHNY, CDR2 SVGAGI (reference sequence). V was clipped by 0 bases and J by 3 bases, with 9 bases between them. CDR3 region: CASSYSTGFYEQYF. The CDR3 nucleotides read TGTGCCAGCAGTTACTCGACAGGATTCTACGAGCAGTACTTC.

V usage is TRBV29-1 and J usage is TRBJ2-2; 7 bases agree with TRBD1. The trim removed 1 base at V and 5 bases at J, leaving 7 bases unmatched. Germline CDR1 SQVTM, CDR2 ANQGSEA. CDR3 size: 15 residues. The CDR3 here is CSVEGWGQSTGELFF. CDR3 in DNA: TGCAGCGTTGAAGGCTGGGGACAGAGTACCGGGGAGCTGTTTTTT.

CDR3 nucleotide sequence: TGCGCCAGCAGCCAATTTGGGACAGCCTATGGCTACACCTTC. It yields the protein CASSQFGTAYGYTF. This chain links TRBV4-1 with TRBJ1-2; TRBD1 aligns across 7 bases. V was pared by 2 bases and J by 4 bases, with 4 bases of the junction left unmatched. In germline, CDR1 is MGHRA, CDR2 YSYEKL. CDR3 length: 14 amino acids.

The rearrangement joins TRBV10-3 to TRBJ1-1; 7 bases are shared with TRBD1. The CDR3 is 13 amino acids. V trimming: 10 bases; J trimming: 3 bases; junction bases outside the gene matches: 8. Germline CDR1 is ENHRY and CDR2 is SYGVKD. CDR3 protein: CATCTTGDTEAFF. The CDR3, as DNA: TGTGCCACCTGTACAACAGGGGACACTGAAGCTTTCTTT.

The chain employs TRBV5-4 and TRBJ1-4; no definite D call. Germline loops: CDR1 SGHNT, CDR2 YYREEE (reference sequence). The CDR3 is made up of 14 amino acids. V lost 2 bases and J lost 5, with 10 bases in between. The CDR3 here is CASSFTGSNEKLFF. The CDR3 DNA reads as TGTGCCAGCAGCTTCACGGGATCAAATGAAAAACTGTTTTTT.

This chain connects TRBV10-2 to TRBJ2-7; 7 bases are a match to TRBD1. This CDR3 is built from 13 residues. Germline CDR1 is WSHSY and CDR2 is SAAADI. J was trimmed by 7 bases and V by 10 bases; bases with no gene match: 13. In DNA, the CDR3 is TGCGCCACCTCGAGGACAGGATCCGTGGAGCAGTACTTC. Its protein is CATSRTGSVEQYF.

This clone showed up just once. V gene TRBV7-6 combines with J gene TRBJ2-2, with D perhaps matching TRBD1 (6 bases). The germline V gene has CDR1 SGHVS and CDR2 FNYEAQ. Trimming removed 4 bases from V and 0 bases from J, with 6 bases in between. The CDR3 length is 14 residues. The CDR3 DNA reads as TGTGCCAGCAGCTGGGACACGAACACCGGGGAGCTGTTTTTT. This codes for CASSWDTNTGELFF.

This chain connects TRBV9 to TRBJ2-3; TRBD2 matches at 7 bases. The V gene's germline CDR1 is SGDLS and CDR2 YYNGEE. The CDR3 contains 17 residues. Unmatched junction bases numbered 8, after V lost 0 bases and J lost 1 base. The CDR3 loop is CASSVAGGSRGTDTQYF. DNA for the CDR3: TGTGCCAGCAGCGTAGCGGGGGGTTCCAGGGGCACAGATACGCAGTATTTT.